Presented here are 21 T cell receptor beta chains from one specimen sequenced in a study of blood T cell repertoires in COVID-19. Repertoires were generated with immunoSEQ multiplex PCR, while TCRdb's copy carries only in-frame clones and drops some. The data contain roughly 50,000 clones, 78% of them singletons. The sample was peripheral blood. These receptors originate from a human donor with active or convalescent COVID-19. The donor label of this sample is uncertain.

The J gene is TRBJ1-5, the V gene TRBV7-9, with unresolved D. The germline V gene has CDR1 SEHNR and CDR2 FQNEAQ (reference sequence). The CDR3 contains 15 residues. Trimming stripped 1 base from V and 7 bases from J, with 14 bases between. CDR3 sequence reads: CASSLDTEGGQPQHF. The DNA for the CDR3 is TGTGCCAGCAGCTTAGATACCGAGGGAGGGCAGCCCCAGCATTTT.

The CDR3 loop reads CASRNRGSYEQYF. In nucleotides, the CDR3 is TGTGCCAGCCGAAACAGGGGTTCCTACGAGCAGTACTTC. This chain uses TRBV3-1 (or the pseudogene TRBV3-2) with TRBJ2-7; 7 bases are a match to TRBD1. CDR3 size: 13 residues. Per the germline V gene, CDR1 is LGHDT and CDR2 is YNNKEL (reference sequence). V dropped 8 bases and J dropped 1; count of bases not matched to a gene: 5.

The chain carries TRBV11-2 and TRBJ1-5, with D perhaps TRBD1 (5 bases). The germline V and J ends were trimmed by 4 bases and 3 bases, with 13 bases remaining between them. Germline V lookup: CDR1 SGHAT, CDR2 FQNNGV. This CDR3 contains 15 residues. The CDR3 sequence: CASSSQAGPNQPQHF. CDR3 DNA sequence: TGTGCCAGCAGCTCCCAAGCGGGGCCCAATCAGCCCCAGCATTTT.

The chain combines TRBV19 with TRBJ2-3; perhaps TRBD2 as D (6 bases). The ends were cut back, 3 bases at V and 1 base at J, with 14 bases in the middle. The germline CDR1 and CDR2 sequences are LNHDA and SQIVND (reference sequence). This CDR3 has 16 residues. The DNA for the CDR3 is TGTGCCAGTAGTATCCCTTTTAGCGGAGGCACAGATACGCAGTATTTT. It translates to CASSIPFSGGTDTQYF.

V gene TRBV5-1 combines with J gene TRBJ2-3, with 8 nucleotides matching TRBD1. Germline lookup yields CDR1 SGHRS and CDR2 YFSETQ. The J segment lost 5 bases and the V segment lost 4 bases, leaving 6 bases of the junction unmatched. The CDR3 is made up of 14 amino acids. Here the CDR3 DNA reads TGCGCCAGCAGCATGGACAGGGCGGGAGATACGCAGTATTTT. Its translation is CASSMDRAGDTQYF.

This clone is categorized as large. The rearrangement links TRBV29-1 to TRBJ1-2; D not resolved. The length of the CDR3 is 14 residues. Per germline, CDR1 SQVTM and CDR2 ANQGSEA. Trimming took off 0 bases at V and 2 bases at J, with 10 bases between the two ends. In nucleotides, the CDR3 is TGCAGCGTTGAAGATCAGGCAGGAAACTATGGCTACACCTTC. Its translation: CSVEDQAGNYGYTF.

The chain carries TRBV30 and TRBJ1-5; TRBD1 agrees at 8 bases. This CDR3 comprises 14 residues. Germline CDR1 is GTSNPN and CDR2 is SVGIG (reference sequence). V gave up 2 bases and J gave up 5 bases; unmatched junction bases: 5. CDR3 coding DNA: TGTGCCTGGAGTCCGGACAGGGCCCATCAGCCCCAGCATTTT. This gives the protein CAWSPDRAHQPQHF. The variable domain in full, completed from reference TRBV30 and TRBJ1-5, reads SQTIHQWPATLVQPVGSPLSLECTVEGTSNPNLYWYRQAAGRGLQLLFYSVGIGQISSEVPQNLSASRPQDRQFILSSKKLLLSDSGFYLCAWSPDRAHQPQHFGDGTRLSIL.

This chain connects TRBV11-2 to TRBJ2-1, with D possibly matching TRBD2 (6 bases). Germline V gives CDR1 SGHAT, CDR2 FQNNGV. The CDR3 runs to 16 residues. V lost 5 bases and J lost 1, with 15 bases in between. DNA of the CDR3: TGTGCCAGCAGCCCCCGACTAGATAGGTCCTACAATGAGCAGTTCTTC. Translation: CASSPRLDRSYNEQFF.

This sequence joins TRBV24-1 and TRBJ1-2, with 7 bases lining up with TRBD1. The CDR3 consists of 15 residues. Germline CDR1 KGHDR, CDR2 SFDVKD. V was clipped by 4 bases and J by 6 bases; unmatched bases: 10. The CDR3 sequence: CATSDPRQGRDGYTF. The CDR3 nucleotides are TGTGCCACCAGTGACCCCCGACAGGGCAGGGATGGCTACACCTTC.

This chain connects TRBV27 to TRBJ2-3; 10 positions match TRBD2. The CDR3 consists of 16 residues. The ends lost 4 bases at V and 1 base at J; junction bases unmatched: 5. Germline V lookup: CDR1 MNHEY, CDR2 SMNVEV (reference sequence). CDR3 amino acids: CASSSPGTSGTDTQYF. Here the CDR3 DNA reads TGTGCCAGCAGTTCCCCCGGGACTAGCGGCACAGATACGCAGTATTTT.

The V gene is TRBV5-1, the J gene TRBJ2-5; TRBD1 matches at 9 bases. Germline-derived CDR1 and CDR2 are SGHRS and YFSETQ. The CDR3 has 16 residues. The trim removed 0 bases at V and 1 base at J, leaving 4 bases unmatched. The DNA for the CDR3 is TGCGCCAGCAGCTTGGGGGGACAGGGTGGCCAAGAGACCCAGTACTTC. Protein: CASSLGGQGGQETQYF. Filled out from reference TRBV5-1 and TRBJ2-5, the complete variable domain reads KAGVTQTPRYLIKTRGQQVTLSCSPISGHRSVSWYQQTPGQGLQFLFEYFSETQRNKGNFPGRFSGRQFSNSRSEMNVSTLELGDSALYLCASSLGGQGGQETQYFGPGTRLLVL.

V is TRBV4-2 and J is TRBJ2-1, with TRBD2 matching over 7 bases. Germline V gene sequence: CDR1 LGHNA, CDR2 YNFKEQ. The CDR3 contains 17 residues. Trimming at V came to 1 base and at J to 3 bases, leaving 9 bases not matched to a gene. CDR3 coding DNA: TGTGCCAGCAGCCAAGCCATAGGGGCGGGAGTCTACAATGAGCAGTTCTTC. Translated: CASSQAIGAGVYNEQFF.

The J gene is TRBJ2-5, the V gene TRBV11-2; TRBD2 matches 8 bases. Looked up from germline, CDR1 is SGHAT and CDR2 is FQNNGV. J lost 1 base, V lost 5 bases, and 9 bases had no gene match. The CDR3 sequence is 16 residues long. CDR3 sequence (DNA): TGTGCCAGCAGCCGAAACGCGGGGGGCGCCCAAGAGACCCAGTACTTC. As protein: CASSRNAGGAQETQYF.

The CDR3 loop is CASSAGLAGWDTQYF. The DNA of the CDR3 is TGTGCCAGCAGCGCGGGACTAGCGGGTTGGGATACGCAGTATTTT. The chain carries TRBV5-6 and TRBJ2-3, with 12 bases that match TRBD2. The germline V gene encodes CDR1 SGHDT and CDR2 YYEEEE. The CDR3 loop spans 15 amino acids. J lost 6 bases, V lost 4 bases, and 6 bases had no gene match. Together with reference TRBV5-6 and TRBJ2-3, the CDR3 gives the full variable domain: DAGVTQSPTHLIKTRGQQVTLRCSPKSGHDTVSWYQQALGQGPQFIFQYYEEEERQRGNFPDRFSGHQFPNYSSELNVNALLLGDSALYLCASSAGLAGWDTQYFGPGTRLTVL.

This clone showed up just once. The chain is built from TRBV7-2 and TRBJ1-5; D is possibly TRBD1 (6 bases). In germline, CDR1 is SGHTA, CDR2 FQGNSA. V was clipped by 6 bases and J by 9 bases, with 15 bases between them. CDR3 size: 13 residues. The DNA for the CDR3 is TGTGCCAGCAGAGACCCACCCAGGGGGCCCCAGCATTTT. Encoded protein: CASRDPPRGPQHF.

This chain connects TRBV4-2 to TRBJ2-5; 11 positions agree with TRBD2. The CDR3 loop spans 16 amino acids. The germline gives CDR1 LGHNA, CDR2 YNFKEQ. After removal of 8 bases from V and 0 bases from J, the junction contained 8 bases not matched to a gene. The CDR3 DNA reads TGTGCCAGCGGCTCATCGACTAGCGGGAACCAAGAGACCCAGTACTTC. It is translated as CASGSSTSGNQETQYF.

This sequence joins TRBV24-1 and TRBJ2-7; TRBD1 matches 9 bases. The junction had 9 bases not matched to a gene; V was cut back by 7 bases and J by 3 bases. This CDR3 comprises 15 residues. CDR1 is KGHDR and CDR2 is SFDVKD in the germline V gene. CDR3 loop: CATSSTGGDHYEQYF. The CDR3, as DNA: TGTGCCACCAGCAGTACAGGGGGCGATCACTACGAGCAGTACTTC.

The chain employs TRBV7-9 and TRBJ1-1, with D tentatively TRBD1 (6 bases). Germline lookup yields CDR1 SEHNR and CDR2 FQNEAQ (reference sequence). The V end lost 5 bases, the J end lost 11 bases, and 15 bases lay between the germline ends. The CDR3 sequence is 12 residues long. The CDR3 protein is CASSPEVRGAFF. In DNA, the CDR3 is TGTGCCAGCAGCCCCGAGGTTAGGGGGGCTTTCTTT. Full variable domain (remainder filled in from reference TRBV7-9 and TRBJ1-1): DTGVSQNPRHKITKRGQNVTFRCDPISEHNRLYWYRQTLGQGPEFLTYFQNEAQLEKSRLLSDRFSAERPKGSFSTLEIQRTEQGDSAMYLCASSPEVRGAFFGQGTRLTVV.

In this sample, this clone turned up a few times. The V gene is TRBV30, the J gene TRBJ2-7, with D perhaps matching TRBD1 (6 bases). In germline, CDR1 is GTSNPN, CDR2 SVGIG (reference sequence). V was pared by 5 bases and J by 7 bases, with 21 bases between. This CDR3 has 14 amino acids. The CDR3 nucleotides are TGTGCCTGGCCCCCGGAGGACAGCCAGGAAGAGCAGTACTTC. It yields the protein CAWPPEDSQEEQYF.

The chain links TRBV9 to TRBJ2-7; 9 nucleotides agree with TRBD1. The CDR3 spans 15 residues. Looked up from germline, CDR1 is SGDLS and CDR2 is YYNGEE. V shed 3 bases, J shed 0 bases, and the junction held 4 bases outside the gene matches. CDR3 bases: TGTGCCAGCAGCGAACAGGGGGCTCTCTCCTACGAGCAGTACTTC. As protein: CASSEQGALSYEQYF.

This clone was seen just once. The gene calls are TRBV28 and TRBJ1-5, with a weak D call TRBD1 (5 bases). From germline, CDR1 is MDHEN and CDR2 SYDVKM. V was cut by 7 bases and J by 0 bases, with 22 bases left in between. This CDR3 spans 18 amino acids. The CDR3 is CASTFAGQIGDSNQPQHF. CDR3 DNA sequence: TGTGCCAGCACCTTCGCCGGACAAATTGGAGATAGCAATCAGCCCCAGCATTTT.